This T cell receptor beta chain emerged from a study of cytomegalovirus exposure and HLA in healthy donors. Study-level results: Exclusion applied to some V segments, including TRBV6-2 and TRBV6-3, as they were indistinguishable. Per a later analysis, HLA-associated TCR beta chains showed more clonal expansion than other, equally common TCR beta chains. A few CMV-associated chains proved CMV antigen-specific in vitro. Reports indicate that TCR beta sequences accurately predicted the HLA-A and HLA-B alleles of most subjects.

With 60 Vbeta and 13 Jbeta primers, the PCR was carried out. Assay: immunoSEQ multiplex PCR; the TCRdb copy retains only in-frame clones and omits some. The sample has approximately 160,000 clones; around four fifths are singletons. Regarding this clone: What it binds is unknown.

Germline V CDR1 and CDR2: SNHLY, FYNNEI. Trimming took 6 bases from V and 6 from J, leaving 17 bases between them. The CDR3 has 14 residues. The TCR comes from a young man in good health and CMV-seropositive. The sample taken for sequencing was PBMCs. J is TRBJ1-1 and V is TRBV2; D gene ambiguous. DNA of the CDR3: TGTGCCAGCAGGGCTGACACTTTTACCCCTGAAGCTTTCTTT. This sequence encodes CASRADTFTPEAFF.